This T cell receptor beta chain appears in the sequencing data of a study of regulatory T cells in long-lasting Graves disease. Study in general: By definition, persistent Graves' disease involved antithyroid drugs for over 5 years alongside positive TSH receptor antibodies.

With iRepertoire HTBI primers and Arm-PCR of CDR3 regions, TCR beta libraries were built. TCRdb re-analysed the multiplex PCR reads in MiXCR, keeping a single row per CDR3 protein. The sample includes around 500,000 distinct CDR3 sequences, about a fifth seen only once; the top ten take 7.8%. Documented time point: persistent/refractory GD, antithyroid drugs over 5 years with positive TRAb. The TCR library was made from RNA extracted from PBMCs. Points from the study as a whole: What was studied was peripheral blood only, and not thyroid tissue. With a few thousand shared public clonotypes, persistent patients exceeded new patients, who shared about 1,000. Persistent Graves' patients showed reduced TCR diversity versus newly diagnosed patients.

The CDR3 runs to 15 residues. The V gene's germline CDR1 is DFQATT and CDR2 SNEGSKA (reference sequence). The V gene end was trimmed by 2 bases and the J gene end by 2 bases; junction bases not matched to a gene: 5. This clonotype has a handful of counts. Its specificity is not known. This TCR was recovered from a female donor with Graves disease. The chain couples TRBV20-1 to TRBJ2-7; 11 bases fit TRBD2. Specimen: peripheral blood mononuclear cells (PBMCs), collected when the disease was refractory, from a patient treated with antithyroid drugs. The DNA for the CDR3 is TGCAGTGCTAGATCCGGGACTAGCGGAACCTACGAGCAGTACTTC. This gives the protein CSARSGTSGTYEQYF.